This record concerns one T cell receptor (beta chain) sequence. V was trimmed by 7 bases and J by 1 base, leaving 13 bases between them. The CDR3 is 14 residues long. Per the germline V gene, CDR1 is MNHEY and CDR2 is SVGAGI. Some clones are missing from TCRdb's copy, which holds only in-frame ones; the method was immunoSEQ multiplex PCR. Found here are 4,000 to 5,000 clones, around 96% of them singletons; the top ten hold 0.95% to 1.5%. The data originate from a study of blood T cell dynamics during melanoma immunotherapy. Time point denoted: pre-treatment baseline. This clonotype originated in a human donor with melanoma. Sequencing was performed on effector memory CD8+ T cells from blood, taken from a patient treated with checkpoint blockade. The rearrangement links TRBV6-5 to TRBJ2-5; D ambiguous. The CDR3 DNA follows: TGTGCCAGCAACCCGATGACGGGCCAAGAGACCCAGTACTTC. This codes for CASNPMTGQETQYF.